The rows below give T cell receptor beta chains drawn from one sample of a study of beta chain features in type 1 diabetes. Sequencing was performed with immunoSEQ multiplex PCR; in TCRdb, only in-frame clones are kept and a portion is missing. The profile shows 300,000 to 450,000 clones, 8% to 10% of them singletons. The sequenced sample consisted of central memory CD4+ T cells from blood. The receptors come from a man aged 30-40 years with type 1 diabetes. Each CDR3 is given with its conserved first and last residue. Fields, in order: J gene, clone size, D gene, V gene, CDR3 DNA, CDR3 protein. A D gene is named only where the DNA matches it firmly. Clone size is not always given. Where it is, it says once, few, many or a class for expanded clones.

TRBJ2-7	few	NA	TRBV7-9	TGTGCCAGCAGTTCGGGATCCGAATCCTACGAGCAGTACTTC	CASSSGSESYEQYF
TRBJ2-5	NA	NA	TRBV7-2	TGTGCCAGCTCCCCAGGGGGGAGCAGTCGGGAGACCCAGTACTTC	CASSPGGSSRETQYF
TRBJ2-1	many	TRBD1	TRBV25-1	TGTGCCAGCAGTGCCACATTGGGGGACAGGGGGTACAACAATGAGCAGTTCTTC	CASSATLGDRGYNNEQFF
TRBJ1-4	few	NA	TRBV7-6	TGTGCCAGCAGCACTATCTGGGGGCAGAGAGAAAAACTGTTTTTT	CASSTIWGQREKLFF
TRBJ1-3	few	NA	TRBV6-1	TGTGCCATCAGCCAGGGTGTCGGGCCCGGAAACACCATATATTTT	CAISQGVGPGNTIYF
TRBJ2-1	NA	NA	TRBV15	TGTGCCACCAGCAGAGACATCCGGCGGGGGCGGGCCAATGAGCAGTTCTTC	CATSRDIRRGRANEQFF
TRBJ2-7	NA	NA	TRBV9	TGTGCCAGCAGCGTAATTGAACTATCCTACGAGCAGTACTTC	CASSVIELSYEQYF
TRBJ2-3	few	NA	TRBV27	TGTGCCAGCAGTTACCGGACATCAGATACGCAGTATTTT	CASSYRTSDTQYF
TRBJ2-2	NA	NA	TRBV21-1	TGTGCCAGCATCCCAAAAACAGGGGGAAAGATAGAGAACACCGGGGAGCTGTTTTTT	CASIPKTGGKIENTGELFF
TRBJ2-5	NA	NA	TRBV7-9	TGTGCCAGCAGCCCCGGGGTGGGAGAGACCCAGTACTTC	CASSPGVGETQYF
TRBJ2-1	many	NA	TRBV28	TGTGCCAGCAGTTCGGGGGCTTACAATGAGCAGTTCTTC	CASSSGAYNEQFF
TRBJ2-2	NA	NA	TRBV11-3	TGTGCCAGCAGCCCCCGTCAGGGACTTGACACCGGGGAGCTGTTTTTT	CASSPRQGLDTGELFF
TRBJ1-2	few	TRBD1	TRBV29-1	TGCAGCGTTGATAGAGGGACAGAGAACTTCTATGGCTACACCTTC	CSVDRGTENFYGYTF
TRBJ2-5	NA	NA	TRBV13	TGTGCCAGCAGCTTGGCCGGGGCCTCCCGATTGAAAGAGACCCAGTACTTC	CASSLAGASRLKETQYF
TRBJ2-1	few	NA	TRBV28	TGTGCCTCCGGAAGGGTCGTCACCTCCTACAATGAGCAGTTCTTC	CASGRVVTSYNEQFF
TRBJ2-1	NA	NA	TRBV6-1	TGTGCCAGCAGTAACGGCCCCCCATTCTACAATGAGCAGTTCTTC	CASSNGPPFYNEQFF
TRBJ2-7	NA	NA	TRBV7-2	TGTGCCAGCAGCTACCAGGGCCTCCCTAGCGAGCAGTACTTC	CASSYQGLPSEQYF
TRBJ2-7	NA	NA	TRBV19	TGTGCCAGTAGTAAGGGCGAGACCTACGAGCAGTACTTC	CASSKGETYEQYF
TRBJ2-7	few	TRBD1	TRBV2	TGTGCCAGCAGTAAGGGACAGGGAATTCTCTACGAGCAGTACTTC	CASSKGQGILYEQYF
TRBJ2-3	many	NA	TRBV5-1	TGCGCCAGCAGCGTGGAGGGGGCAGATACGCAGTATTTT	CASSVEGADTQYF
TRBJ2-7	NA	NA	TRBV28	TGTGCCAGCAGTGAAACCTCCGCCATCTCGCCCTACGAGCAGTACTTC	CASSETSAISPYEQYF
TRBJ2-2	few	TRBD2	TRBV5-1	TGCGCCAGCAGCTTAAGCGGGAGTATTTTCACCGGGGAGCTGTTTTTT	CASSLSGSIFTGELFF
TRBJ2-5	few	NA	TRBV19	TGTGCCAGTAGTCCCAAGATCTCTGGGCTCCGGGAGACCCAGTACTTC	CASSPKISGLRETQYF
TRBJ1-5	NA	NA	TRBV5-1	TGCGCCAGCAGCTTCCTTGGTGGGGCCGATCAGCCCCAGCATTTT	CASSFLGGADQPQHF
TRBJ2-3	NA	NA	TRBV18	TGTGCCAGCTCACCCCAGGGGGGGACAGATACGCAGTATTTT	CASSPQGGTDTQYF
TRBJ1-3	NA	NA	TRBV10-3	TGTGCCATCAGGGACAGCGCCTCTGGAAACACCATATATTTT	CAIRDSASGNTIYF
TRBJ2-1	many	NA	TRBV6-6	TGTGCCAGCAGTTGGACCGGGGAGCAGTTCTTC	CASSWTGEQFF
TRBJ1-5	few	NA	TRBV19	TGTGCCAGTAGTCCCGTAAAGAGGAGCAATCAGCCCCAGCATTTT	CASSPVKRSNQPQHF
TRBJ2-3	few	NA	TRBV5-1	TGCGCCAGCAGCTTGGCGGGAGCGGGTTATTCAGATACGCAGTATTTT	CASSLAGAGYSDTQYF
TRBJ1-1	many	NA	TRBV4-1	TGCGCCAGCAGCCCGGGGGACATCCGGGGGGACACTGAAGCTTTCTTT	CASSPGDIRGDTEAFF
TRBJ1-5	few	TRBD1	TRBV11-2	TGTGCCAGCAGCTTAGGACAGGGGATGAGTCAGCCCCAGCATTTT	CASSLGQGMSQPQHF
TRBJ1-6	few	NA	TRBV7-9	TGTGCCAGCAGCTTAATGTTGGGGAATTCACCCCTCCACTTT	CASSLMLGNSPLHF
TRBJ2-3	NA	TRBD2	TRBV7-6	TGTGCCAGCAGTCTAGCGGGAGGGCGGGTAACGCAGTATTTT	CASSLAGGRVTQYF
TRBJ2-7	NA	TRBD2	TRBV7-9	TGTGCCAGCAGCCCCGGGACTAGCGGCTCCTACGAGCAGTACTTC	CASSPGTSGSYEQYF
TRBJ2-5	NA	NA	TRBV29-1	TGCAGCGTTGAGCAGTCCCAAGGAGAGACCCAGTACTTC	CSVEQSQGETQYF
TRBJ2-1	NA	TRBD2	TRBV19	TGTGCCAGTAGTAGGGCTAGCGGAACTTTCTACTCCTACAATGAGCAGTTCTTC	CASSRASGTFYSYNEQFF
TRBJ1-1	few	NA	TRBV6-6	TGTGCCAGCAGCACGGGACGGACGAACACTGAAGCTTTCTTT	CASSTGRTNTEAFF
TRBJ1-2	few	NA	TRBV30	TGTGCCTGGAGTGTGGCATACCTCTATGGCTACACCTTC	CAWSVAYLYGYTF
TRBJ2-5	NA	NA	TRBV7-3	TGTGCCAGCAGCTTAATGGGGCTAGCACAAGAGACCCAGTACTTC	CASSLMGLAQETQYF
TRBJ2-2	many	TRBD2	TRBV7-2	TGTGCCAGCAGAGCGGGAGGGAACACCGGGGAGCTGTTTTTT	CASRAGGNTGELFF
TRBJ1-1	NA	NA	TRBV28	TGTGCCAGCAGGTTATTAAACACTGAAGCTTTCTTT	CASRLLNTEAFF
TRBJ2-5	NA	NA	TRBV28	TGTGCCAGCAGTGCTACGGGGCTTGGGGAGACCCAGTACTTC	CASSATGLGETQYF
TRBJ1-6	few	NA	TRBV28	TGTGCCAGCAGTACTCCCCACGGGTATGGCTCCTATAATTCACCCCTCCACTTT	CASSTPHGYGSYNSPLHF
TRBJ2-7	few	TRBD1	TRBV18	TGTGCCAGCTCACAGGGGGCATTATACGAGCAGTACTTC	CASSQGALYEQYF
TRBJ2-7	NA	NA	TRBV29-1	TGCAGCACGACAGGGGAGGGTGACGAGCAGTACTTC	CSTTGEGDEQYF
TRBJ2-7	NA	NA	TRBV27	TGTGCCAGCAGCCGAATGGACGACGAGCAGTACTTC	CASSRMDDEQYF
TRBJ2-7	few	TRBD2	TRBV7-2	TGTGCCAGCAGCTTCTTGAGAGCGGGAACTGACCAAACTGTGCAGTACTTC	CASSFLRAGTDQTVQYF
TRBJ1-2	few	TRBD1	TRBV29-1	TGCAGCGTTCTTCGCGGGACAGAGGTCGGCTACACCTTC	CSVLRGTEVGYTF